These T cell receptor beta chains were read from a single sample in a study of STAT3 mutations in large granular lymphocyte leukemia. Repertoires were generated with immunoSEQ multiplex PCR, while TCRdb's copy carries only in-frame clones and drops some. The sample lists 15,000 to 17,000 clones; around 90% were seen once. The source material was peripheral blood mononuclear cells. The receptors shown here come from a woman aged 50 to 60 with T-cell large granular lymphocyte leukemia. Some clones in this sample may be carry-over from other donors' samples. The CDR3 runs from the conserved cysteine through the conserved F or W. Each record gives: CDR3 length, J gene, clone size, V gene, D gene, CDR3 DNA, CDR3 protein. A D gene is named only where the DNA matches it firmly. Not every row has a clone size; where given, it reads once, few, many or a size class.

15,TRBJ1-5,-,TRBV7-2,-,TGTGCCAGCAGCCCGGGACGGGGGAACAATCAGCCCCAGCATTTT,CASSPGRGNNQPQHF
18,TRBJ2-2,-,TRBV5-4,TRBD2,TGTGCCAGCAGCTCTCCGACTAGCGGGAGGGCCGGCACCGGGGAGCTGTTTTTT,CASSSPTSGRAGTGELFF
12,TRBJ2-5,-,TRBV30,-,TGTGCCTGGAGTGTACTATTGGAGACCCAGTACTTC,CAWSVLLETQYF
15,TRBJ2-5,few,TRBV5-1,TRBD2,TGCGCCAGCAGCCGGACTAGCGCGTCACAAGAGACCCAGTACTTC,CASSRTSASQETQYF
17,TRBJ2-3,-,TRBV29-1,-,TGCAGCGTTGAACATCCCGGACCGAAAAGGAGCACAGATACGCAGTATTTT,CSVEHPGPKRSTDTQYF
15,TRBJ2-2,-,TRBV30,TRBD1,TGTGCCTGGAGGGTTTGGGACAGAAACACCGGGGAGCTGTTTTTT,CAWRVWDRNTGELFF
18,TRBJ2-2,-,TRBV9,-,TGTGCCAGCAGCGCACAGACAGATAAAGCCATTAACACCGGGGAGCTGTTTTTT,CASSAQTDKAINTGELFF
13,TRBJ1-1,-,TRBV7-3,-,TGTGCCAGCAGCTTACAATGGAACACTGAAGCTTTCTTT,CASSLQWNTEAFF
14,TRBJ2-5,few,TRBV25-1,TRBD1,TGTGCCAGCAGTGTCCAGGGGGCCGGGGAGACCCAGTACTTC,CASSVQGAGETQYF
19,TRBJ1-2,-,TRBV5-6,-,TGTGCCAGCAGCTTTTTTTTCATACACCGATCGGCTCCTAACTATGGCTACACCTTC,CASSFFFIHRSAPNYGYTF
15,TRBJ2-7,-,TRBV7-9,TRBD1,TGTGCCAGCAGTCGACAGGGGACAGCTTCTTACGAGCAGTACTTC,CASSRQGTASYEQYF
15,TRBJ1-5,-,TRBV7-8,-,TGTGCCAGCAGCCGGGACAATATGAGCAATCAGCCCCAGCATTTT,CASSRDNMSNQPQHF
15,TRBJ2-3,-,TRBV30,-,TGTGCCTGGAGTGTAGGGCTCTCTAGCACAGATACGCAGTATTTT,CAWSVGLSSTDTQYF
14,TRBJ2-7,-,TRBV5-4,TRBD1,TGTGCCAGCAGCTTGATGGGACAGGGCTACGAGCAGTACTTC,CASSLMGQGYEQYF
13,TRBJ1-2,-,TRBV7-2,-,TGTGCCAGCAGCCCACAGGGAAGCTATGGCTACACCTTC,CASSPQGSYGYTF
14,TRBJ2-7,-,TRBV27,-,TGTGCCAGCAGAACTCAGGGGGGTGGGCTTGCGCAGTACTTC,CASRTQGGGLAQYF
13,TRBJ2-1,-,TRBV29-1,-,TGCAGCGTTCGATTCCGGGTCGGCAATGAGCAGTTCTTC,CSVRFRVGNEQFF
16,TRBJ2-5,-,TRBV9,-,TGTGCCAGCAGCCCGGGCAGGGGTTGGGAACAAGAGACCCAGTACTTC,CASSPGRGWEQETQYF
12,TRBJ1-5,-,TRBV30,-,TGTGCCTGGAGTGTCCAGGGTCAGCCCCAGCATTTT,CAWSVQGQPQHF
15,TRBJ2-5,-,TRBV4-3,TRBD2,TGCGCCAGCAGCCCGACTAGCGGTTCACAAGAGACCCAGTACTTC,CASSPTSGSQETQYF
13,TRBJ2-2,-,TRBV7-9,-,TGTGCCAGCAGCCGTACAGGGCCCGGGGAGCTGTTTTTT,CASSRTGPGELFF
16,TRBJ2-7,-,TRBV7-9,-,TGTGCCAGCCGCCGCGCGGGGGGACAGGGAACCTACGAGCAGTACTTC,CASRRAGGQGTYEQYF
13,TRBJ2-7,-,TRBV30,-,TGTGCCTGGAATCCATCCCAGAGTAACGAGCAGTACTTC,CAWNPSQSNEQYF
12,TRBJ1-4,-,TRBV27,-,TGTGCCAGCAGTTTTGGGAGTGAAAAACTGTTTTTT,CASSFGSEKLFF
14,TRBJ1-2,-,TRBV2,TRBD1,TGTGCCAGCATCCCGGAGGGGGCCTGGTTTGGCTACACCTTC,CASIPEGAWFGYTF
13,TRBJ1-2,-,TRBV30,-,TGTGCCTGGAGTCCCGACGGAGTATATGGCTACACCTTC,CAWSPDGVYGYTF
12,TRBJ1-1,-,TRBV11-2,TRBD1,TGTGCCAGCAGCGCCTGGCAGGGGGAAACTTTCTTT,CASSAWQGETFF
13,TRBJ2-7,-,TRBV10-2,-,TGCGCCAGCAGTACAACGGGAGCCTACGAGCAGTACTTC,CASSTTGAYEQYF
14,TRBJ2-5,-,TRBV6-1,-,TGTGCCAGCAGTGAAGATCCGGGACGAGAGACCCAGTACTTC,CASSEDPGRETQYF
17,TRBJ1-2,-,TRBV7-9,-,TGTGCCAGCAGCCAGCCGGAAAACCGGGACCCCATCTATGGCTACACCTTC,CASSQPENRDPIYGYTF
16,TRBJ2-7,-,TRBV21-1,-,TGTGCCAGCAGCTATCGTCCGACTAGAGTCGTGGACGAGCAGTACTTC,CASSYRPTRVVDEQYF
13,TRBJ2-7,-,TRBV28,TRBD2,TGTGCCAGCAGTTTAGGTCCGGGACTAGCGGGGCACTTC,CASSLGPGLAGHF
13,TRBJ1-5,-,TRBV29-1,TRBD1,TGCAGCGTCGCTCCAGGGGGTGGTAGGCCCCAGCATTTT,CSVAPGGGRPQHF
18,TRBJ2-1,-,TRBV5-1,-,TGCGCCAGCAGCTCATCCCCCAGGCGGGAAACCACGGGTAATGAGCAGTTCTTC,CASSSSPRRETTGNEQFF
14,TRBJ2-7,-,TRBV13,TRBD2,TGTGCCAGCAGCCTTAGCGGGAGCTCCTACGAGCAGTACTTC,CASSLSGSSYEQYF
14,TRBJ1-1,-,TRBV9,-,TGTGCCAGCAGCGTAGGTTGGGGAGACACTGAAGCTTTCTTT,CASSVGWGDTEAFF
16,TRBJ2-3,-,TRBV5-1,-,TGCGCCAGCAGCTTGAAGGGTCCCGGGGGCACAGATACGCAGTATTTT,CASSLKGPGGTDTQYF
17,TRBJ2-1,-,TRBV29-1,TRBD2,TGCAGCGTTGAAGTATTTGGCGGGAGGGCCTCCTACAATGAGCAGTTCTTC,CSVEVFGGRASYNEQFF
15,TRBJ2-7,-,TRBV30,-,TGTGCCTGGACTTCCCAGCGAGGGGGCTCCTACGAGCAGTACTTC,CAWTSQRGGSYEQYF
13,TRBJ2-1,-,TRBV30,-,TGTGCCTGGAGCCTTGGGTTGGAGGATGAGCAGTTCTTC,CAWSLGLEDEQFF
14,TRBJ2-2,-,TRBV11-2,-,TGTGCCAGCAGCTTAAGACAGAACACCGGGGAGCTGTTTTTT,CASSLRQNTGELFF
15,TRBJ2-1,few,TRBV11-1,TRBD2,TGTGCCAGCAGCTTAGCCCAAGCGGGGAGGGATGAGCAGTTCTTC,CASSLAQAGRDEQFF
16,TRBJ2-1,-,TRBV18,-,TGTGCCAGCTCACCAATAACAGGTGACTCCTACAATGAGCAGTTCTTC,CASSPITGDSYNEQFF
19,TRBJ2-1,-,TRBV5-1,TRBD2,TGCGCCAGCAGCTTGGCGCCGCCTAGCGGGCGGAGCTCCTACAATGAGCAGTTCTTC,CASSLAPPSGRSSYNEQFF
16,TRBJ2-1,once,TRBV4-1,-,TGCGCCAGCAGCCAGCCTTTTAGACGGGACCGCAATGAGCAGTTCTTC,CASSQPFRRDRNEQFF
15,TRBJ2-1,few,TRBV11-2,-,TGTGCCAGCAGCTTAGCTAGTATCTCCTACAATGAGCAGTTCTTC,CASSLASISYNEQFF
16,TRBJ2-4,-,TRBV29-1,TRBD2,TGCAGCGTTCTCGGAGGCGGGAGTATTACCAAAAACATTCAGTACTTC,CSVLGGGSITKNIQYF
16,TRBJ2-7,-,TRBV4-1,-,TGCGCCAGCAGCCAAGATCAGGGACTGGGGTCTTCCGAGCAGTACTTC,CASSQDQGLGSSEQYF
12,TRBJ2-1,-,TRBV5-4,-,TGTGCCAGCAGCCCGAAAAACAATGAGCAGTTCTTC,CASSPKNNEQFF
15,TRBJ2-2,few,TRBV21-1,-,TGTGCCAGCAGCAAGAACGTGGGAGGGACCGGGGAGCTGTTTTTT,CASSKNVGGTGELFF
12,TRBJ2-7,-,TRBV28,-,TGTGCCAGCAGTTCGGGACTCTACGAGCAGTACTTC,CASSSGLYEQYF
13,TRBJ1-1,-,TRBV29-1,-,TGCAGCGTCACCCGCGCCGTGAACACTGAAGCTTTCTTT,CSVTRAVNTEAFF
14,TRBJ2-7,-,TRBV5-6,-,TGTGCCAGCAGAAGGGGGGGCACTCGTGAGGAGCAGTACTTC,CASRRGGTREEQYF
15,TRBJ2-5,-,TRBV6-6,-,TGTGCCAGCAGTTTTTTGCAGCTCCGGGGCGAGACCCAGTACTTC,CASSFLQLRGETQYF
15,TRBJ1-1,once,TRBV4-3,-,TGCGCCAGCAGCCTAGGGAGGACAGTTGGCACTGAAGCTTTCTTT,CASSLGRTVGTEAFF
18,TRBJ1-2,-,TRBV7-9,TRBD1,TGTGCCAGCAGCTTGGGGGGGAGACAGGGGGTCTTCGACTATGGCTACACCTTC,CASSLGGRQGVFDYGYTF
15,TRBJ2-2,-,TRBV9,TRBD2,TGTGCCAGCAGCGTAGATCTAGCGGGAACCGGGGAGCTGTTTTTT,CASSVDLAGTGELFF
13,TRBJ2-7,once,TRBV19,-,TGTGCCAGTAGCAACAGGATTTCCTACGAGCAGTACTTC,CASSNRISYEQYF